The 17 T cell receptor beta chains in this list originate from one sample, sequenced in a study of blood T cell repertoires in COVID-19. TCRdb's table, derived via immunoSEQ multiplex PCR, lists solely in-frame clones and lacks some. The repertoire has some 300,000 clones, roughly 87% of them found once; the top ten carry more than 0.9%. The sequenced sample consisted of PBMCs or T cells enriched from blood (not recorded which). Receptors were obtained from a woman in her 30s who had recovered from COVID-19.

The chain employs TRBV19 and TRBJ1-5, with TRBD1 as a possible D gene (5 bases). Germline V gives CDR1 LNHDA, CDR2 SQIVND (reference sequence). V was shortened by 6 bases and J by 1 base, with 13 bases between the two germline ends. This CDR3 is built from 15 residues. The CDR3 spells CASRPGGGSNQPQHF. In DNA, the CDR3 is TGTGCCAGTAGGCCGGGGGGGGGAAGCAATCAGCCCCAGCATTTT.

This chain links TRBV29-1 with TRBJ2-7; TRBD1 agrees at 8 bases. Germline trimming cut 5 bases from V and 0 bases from J; bases unmatched to any gene: 12. Per the germline V gene, CDR1 is SQVTM and CDR2 is ANQGSEA. The CDR3 contains 16 residues. The CDR3: CSVWDPGGENSYEQYF. The CDR3, as DNA: TGCAGCGTTTGGGATCCAGGGGGCGAGAACTCCTACGAGCAGTACTTC.

The V call is TRBV6-5, the J call TRBJ1-1; D is unclear. Germline lookup yields CDR1 MNHEY and CDR2 SVGAGI. Trimming stripped 10 bases from V and 0 bases from J, with 9 bases between. This CDR3 is 12 amino acids long. The CDR3 DNA reads TGTGCCACCCGGAGAATGAACACTGAAGCTTTCTTT. This encodes CATRRMNTEAFF.

The rearrangement links TRBV29-1 to TRBJ2-4; 10 nucleotides align to TRBD1. V lost 5 bases to trimming and J lost 5 bases; unmatched junction nucleotides: 3. Germline CDR1 reads SQVTM; CDR2 reads ANQGSEA. The CDR3 extends over 13 amino acids. The CDR3 DNA follows: TGCAGCGTTCCCGGGACAGGGGAAAACATTCAGTACTTC. This encodes CSVPGTGENIQYF.

This sequence joins TRBV6-2 or TRBV6-3 and TRBJ2-2; the match to TRBD1 covers 9 bases. Trimming took 3 bases from V and 2 from J; bases not matched to a gene: 13. The CDR3 runs to 19 residues. Germline V CDR1 and CDR2: MNHEY, SVGEGT. Here the CDR3 DNA reads TGTGCCAGCAGTTATTCCCTTCTATGGACAGGGGTAAACACCGGGGAGCTGTTTTTT. This encodes CASSYSLLWTGVNTGELFF.

Regarding this clone: Within the sample, other DNA sequences also encode this same CDR3. V usage is TRBV28 and J usage is TRBJ1-6; a possible D gene is TRBD1 (5 bases). The germline CDR1 and CDR2 sequences are MDHEN and SYDVKM. V lost 6 bases and J 1 base, leaving 10 bases between the germline ends. This CDR3 is 15 amino acids long. The CDR3 loop reads CASRRDSSYNSPLHF. In DNA, the CDR3 is TGTGCCAGCAGAAGAGACAGTTCCTATAATTCACCCCTCCACTTT. Complete variable domain (other parts from reference TRBV28 and TRBJ1-6): DVKVTQSSRYLVKRTGEKVFLECVQDMDHENMFWYRQDPGLGLRLIYFSYDVKMKEKGDIPEGYSVSREKKERFSLILESASTNQTSMYLCASRRDSSYNSPLHFGNGTRLTVT.

The chain is built from TRBV6-5 and TRBJ1-1; D is perhaps TRBD1 (5 bases). CDR1 MNHEY and CDR2 SVGAGI come from the germline V gene. CDR3 length: 13 residues. The ends were cut back, 6 bases at V and 4 bases at J, with 12 bases in the middle. The CDR3 is CASRVPGSTEAFF. The CDR3 DNA sequence: TGTGCCAGCAGGGTTCCAGGGTCCACTGAAGCTTTCTTT.

The chain carries TRBV11-3 and TRBJ2-3, with 9 bases lining up with TRBD2. V shed 2 bases, J shed 5 bases, and the junction held 5 bases outside the gene matches. The CDR3 contains 15 residues. Germline assignment: CDR1 SGHNT and CDR2 YENEEA. DNA of the CDR3: TGTGCCAGCAGCTTATTAGCGGGGGCGAAAGATACGCAGTATTTT. It is translated as CASSLLAGAKDTQYF.

The rearrangement uses TRBV28 and TRBJ2-3, with TRBD2 matching 13 bases. The CDR3 length is 17 residues. The V segment lost 5 bases and the J segment 4 bases; nucleotides outside the gene matches: 9. Germline CDR1 MDHEN, CDR2 SYDVKM. The CDR3 region has the DNA TGTGCCAGCAGTCCAGGACTAGCGGGGGTTTGGGCAGATACGCAGTATTTT. Translation: CASSPGLAGVWADTQYF.

V and J are TRBV11-2 and TRBJ1-1; D perhaps matches TRBD1 (6 bases). V lost 4 bases to trimming and J lost 6 bases, with 18 bases between them. The CDR3 has 15 amino acids. Germline values: CDR1 SGHAT, CDR2 FQNNGV. The CDR3 here is CASSSTGTRRAEAFF. In DNA form, the CDR3 reads TGTGCCAGCAGCTCCACAGGGACCCGGCGCGCTGAAGCTTTCTTT. The full variable domain, with the rest looked up from reference TRBV11-2 and TRBJ1-1, is EAGVAQSPRYKIIEKRQSVAFWCNPISGHATLYWYQQILGQGPKLLIQFQNNGVVDDSQLPKDRFSAERLKGVDSTLKIQPAKLEDSAVYLCASSSTGTRRAEAFFGQGTRLTVV.

V and J are TRBV5-1 and TRBJ2-4, with 7 bases that match TRBD1. The CDR3 runs to 14 residues. CDR1 and CDR2 from the germline V gene are SGHRS and YFSETQ. The V gene end was trimmed by 5 bases and the J gene end by 5 bases; junction bases not matched to a gene: 7. Here the CDR3 DNA reads TGCGCCAGCAGTTCAGGGGGAAATGAAAACATTCAGTACTTC. This translates into CASSSGGNENIQYF.

The chain joins TRBV30 to TRBJ1-6; TRBD1 matches at 7 bases. V shed 2 bases and J 9 bases; nucleotides not matched to a gene: 10. This CDR3 region has 15 residues. Germline lookup yields CDR1 GTSNPN and CDR2 SVGIG (reference sequence). This CDR3 is CAWSSPQGDASPLHF. CDR3 in DNA: TGTGCCTGGAGTTCACCTCAGGGGGACGCTTCACCCCTCCACTTT.

The CDR3 reads CASSFAGTGTYNEQFF. For the CDR3, the DNA is TGTGCCAGCAGCTTCGCCGGGACAGGGACCTACAATGAGCAGTTCTTC. The J gene is TRBJ2-1, the V gene TRBV7-2; 9 positions match TRBD1. The J segment lost 2 bases and the V segment lost 3 bases, leaving 5 bases of the junction unmatched. Germline CDR1 reads SGHTA; CDR2 reads FQGNSA. The CDR3 runs 16 residues.

The rearrangement joins TRBV10-2 to TRBJ1-5, with 10 bases matching TRBD1. The germline gives CDR1 WSHSY, CDR2 SAAADI. There are 15 residues in the CDR3. Losses at the gene ends were 5 bases for V and 7 bases for J; bases not matched to a gene: 8. Written as DNA, the CDR3 is TGCGCCAGCAGTTCCCGGGACAGGGGAGGCCAGCCCCAGCATTTT. This translates into CASSSRDRGGQPQHF.

The rearrangement uses TRBV14 and TRBJ2-7, with TRBD2 identical over 7 bases. The germline CDR1 and CDR2 sequences are SGHDN and FVKESK. This CDR3 has 17 residues. Trimming took 0 bases from V and 6 from J; bases not matched to a gene: 14. In nucleotides, the CDR3 is TGTGCCAGCAGCCAAGAGTTGGGTAGCGGGTTTAGCTCCGAGCAGTACTTC. Its translation: CASSQELGSGFSSEQYF.

The chain couples TRBV24-1 to TRBJ1-1; D is undetermined. CDR3 length equals 13 residues. The germline gives CDR1 KGHDR, CDR2 SFDVKD. V lost 4 bases and J lost 9, with 14 bases in between. CDR3: CATSDEPGSKAFF. Here the CDR3 DNA reads TGTGCCACCAGTGACGAGCCGGGATCTAAAGCTTTCTTT.

This chain links TRBV5-1 with TRBJ2-1; maybe TRBD2 (6 bases). Trimming removed 0 bases at V and 5 bases at J, with 9 bases between. The CDR3 consists of 14 residues. CDR1 and CDR2 (germline): SGHRS, YFSETQ. The CDR3 loop reads CASSLAGLNNEQFF. The CDR3 DNA is TGCGCCAGCAGCTTGGCGGGACTCAACAATGAGCAGTTCTTC.